This TCR beta chain was sequenced in a study of T cells in Graves' hyperthyroidism and ophthalmopathy. This clonotype was counted only a few times. Germline loops: CDR1 MNHEY, CDR2 SMNVEV (reference sequence). V lost 4 bases, J lost 2 bases, and 20 bases stayed unmatched. The CDR3 runs 20 residues. TCR beta CDR3 regions were amplified from RNA transcripts. The HTBI primer set was used in a first-round RT-PCR of the TCR CDR3. One entry per CDR3 protein, called by TCRdb with MiXCR from the multiplex PCR reads. This sample carries some 720,000 distinct CDR3 sequences, over 15% of them seen once, and the ten largest clones take under 9.5%.

This chain links TRBV27 with TRBJ2-3, with 8 bases fitting TRBD1. The sample consisted of blood. The receptor was derived from a man between 18 and 35 years old with Graves' hyperthyroidism. CDR3 protein: CASSYDRSKTGVPLTDTQYF. CDR3 nucleotides: TGTGCCAGCAGTTACGACAGATCGAAGACAGGGGTTCCCCTCACAGATACGCAGTATTTT.